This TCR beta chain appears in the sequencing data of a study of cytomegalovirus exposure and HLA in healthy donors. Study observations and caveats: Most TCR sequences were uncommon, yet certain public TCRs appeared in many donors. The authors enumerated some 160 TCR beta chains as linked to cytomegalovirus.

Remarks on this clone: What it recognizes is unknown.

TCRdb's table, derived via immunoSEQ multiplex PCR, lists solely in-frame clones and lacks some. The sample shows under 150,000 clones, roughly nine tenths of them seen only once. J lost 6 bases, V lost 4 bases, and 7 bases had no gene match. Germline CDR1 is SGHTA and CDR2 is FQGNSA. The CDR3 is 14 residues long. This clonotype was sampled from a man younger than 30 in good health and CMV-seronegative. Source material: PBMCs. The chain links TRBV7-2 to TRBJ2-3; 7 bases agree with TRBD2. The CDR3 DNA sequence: TGTGCCAGCAGCTCAGCGTTTAGCGGGGATACGCAGTATTTT. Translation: CASSSAFSGDTQYF.